The 11 T cell receptor beta chains reported below all come from one sample, sequenced in a study of vaccination and CD4 T cells after COVID-19. Cultured CD4+ T cells had their DNA profiled by the Oncomine TCR Beta short-read assay. TCRdb reprocessed the PCR reads via MiXCR and lists one record per CDR3 protein. The sample holds approximately 3,600 distinct CDR3 sequences, under 25% seen once. These TCRs are of unknown antigen specificity. As to treatment: approximately 10-day PBMC culture with coronavirus spike peptide pools or control peptides (ViraFEST assay). Investigators obtained the unexposed donor's CD4+ T cells before the COVID-19 pandemic (2011-2018). The sequenced sample was CD4+ T cells from blood, cultured in vitro. The receptors derive from a human donor in good health.

Judged by abundance, this clonotype is medium-sized. The chain is built from TRBV20-1 and TRBJ2-5; the match to TRBD1 covers 9 bases. Germline V gene data show CDR1 as DFQATT and CDR2 as SNEGSKA (reference sequence). This CDR3 has 15 residues. The trim removed 5 bases at V and 7 bases at J, leaving 14 bases unmatched. The CDR3 DNA follows: TGCAGTGCTGTTCCGGGGACAGGGTATTTGGGGACCCAGTACTTC. It translates to CSAVPGTGYLGTQYF.

This clonotype was counted between two and nine times. The rearrangement uses TRBV7-2 and TRBJ1-1, with TRBD1 as a possible D gene (5 bases). In germline, CDR1 is SGHTA, CDR2 FQGNSA. V was shortened by 8 bases and J by 6 bases, with 19 bases between the two germline ends. The CDR3 extends over 14 amino acids. The CDR3 DNA reads TGTGCCAGCTCGAGCAGGGCGGAATCCCCTGAAGCTTTCTTT. Residues: CASSSRAESPEAFF. Together with reference TRBV7-2 and TRBJ1-1, the CDR3 gives the full variable domain: GAGVSQSPSNKVTEKGKDVELRCDPISGHTALYWYRQSLGQGLEFLIYFQGNSAPDKSGLPSDRFSAERTGGSVSTLTIQRTQQEDSAVYLCASSSRAESPEAFFGQGTRLTVV.

This clonotype occurred a few times. The rearrangement uses TRBV20-1 and TRBJ2-5; no firm D call. V was shortened by 4 bases and J by 5 bases, with 11 bases between the two germline ends. CDR3 length: 12 residues. CDR1 is DFQATT and CDR2 is SNEGSKA in the germline V gene (reference sequence). CDR3 bases: TGCAGTGCTATAATAGGCATCGAGACCCAGTACTTC. Translating it yields CSAIIGIETQYF.

V gene TRBV7-6 combines with J gene TRBJ2-7; D is undetermined. CDR1 is SGHVS and CDR2 is FNYEAQ in the germline V gene. CDR3 length: 13 amino acids. Trimming took off 5 bases at V and 5 bases at J, with 13 bases between the two ends. The CDR3 spells CASSPQTDDEQYF. The CDR3 DNA is TGTGCCAGCAGCCCTCAAACAGACGACGAGCAGTACTTC.

The V call is TRBV6-1, the J call TRBJ2-1; the D gene could be TRBD1 or TRBD2 (5 bases each). The CDR3 sequence is 15 residues long. Trimming took off 6 bases at V and 6 bases at J, with 18 bases between the two ends. Germline CDR1 MNHNS, CDR2 SASEGT. The CDR3 sequence: CASSWGRLRTNEQFF. The CDR3 DNA reads TGTGCCAGCAGCTGGGGACGGCTCAGGACCAATGAGCAGTTCTTC.

V usage is TRBV7-3 and J usage is TRBJ1-1; D is undetermined. The CDR3 is 13 amino acids. Germline CDR1 reads SGHTA; CDR2 reads FQGTGA. Trimming shortened V by 4 bases and J by 3 bases, and 9 bases separated the two germline ends. CDR3 in amino acids: CASSSDPYTEAFF. As DNA, the CDR3 is TGTGCCAGCAGCTCGGACCCTTACACTGAAGCTTTCTTT. Looking up the rest from reference TRBV7-3 and TRBJ1-1 gives the full variable domain: GAGVSQTPSNKVTEKGKYVELRCDPISGHTALYWYRQSLGQGPEFLIYFQGTGAADDSGLPNDRFFAVRPEGSVSTLKIQRTERGDSAVYLCASSSDPYTEAFFGQGTRLTVV.

The sample holds a few counts of this clonotype. The chain combines TRBV6-5 with TRBJ1-2; TRBD1 matches at 10 bases. Per germline, CDR1 MNHEY and CDR2 SVGAGI. The CDR3 loop spans 15 amino acids. The J segment lost 5 bases and the V segment lost 4 bases, leaving 7 bases of the junction unmatched. The CDR3 here is CASSSLDRGMYGYTF. As DNA, the CDR3 is TGTGCCAGCAGTTCCTTGGACAGGGGGATGTATGGCTACACCTTC.

A few counts support this clonotype. The genes are TRBV20-1 and TRBJ1-1, with TRBD1 matching 8 bases. The CDR3 runs to 14 residues. V trimming: 5 bases; J trimming: 0 bases; junction bases outside the gene matches: 5. Germline V gives CDR1 DFQATT, CDR2 SNEGSKA (reference sequence). CDR3 sequence: CSAGTGGVNTEAFF. The CDR3 DNA reads as TGCAGTGCTGGGACAGGTGGGGTGAACACTGAAGCTTTCTTT.

The genes are TRBV20-1 and TRBJ2-3; 12 nucleotides line up with TRBD2. The CDR3 runs to 16 residues. V lost 0 bases, J lost 4 bases, and 5 bases stayed unmatched. Germline values: CDR1 DFQATT, CDR2 SNEGSKA (reference sequence). The CDR3 DNA is TGCAGTGCTAGAGAGGCTAGCGGGGGGGCCCCAGATACGCAGTATTTT. This encodes CSAREASGGAPDTQYF.

The chain couples TRBV5-1 to TRBJ2-5; D is unresolved. In germline, CDR1 is SGHRS, CDR2 YFSETQ. This CDR3 has 12 amino acids. The V end lost 4 bases, the J end lost 1 base, and 5 bases lay between the germline ends. The CDR3 loop reads CASSPTQETQYF. CDR3 DNA: TGCGCCAGCAGCCCAACCCAAGAGACCCAGTACTTC.

This clonotype was recorded a few times. V usage is TRBV2 and J usage is TRBJ2-3; 8 bases agree with TRBD2. V gave up 4 bases and J gave up 2 bases; unmatched junction bases: 11. Per germline, CDR1 SNHLY and CDR2 FYNNEI. This CDR3 contains 17 residues. The CDR3 DNA reads TGTGCCAGCAGTGTAGGTCTCGCGGGAGGCTCCACAGATACGCAGTATTTT. It yields the protein CASSVGLAGGSTDTQYF.